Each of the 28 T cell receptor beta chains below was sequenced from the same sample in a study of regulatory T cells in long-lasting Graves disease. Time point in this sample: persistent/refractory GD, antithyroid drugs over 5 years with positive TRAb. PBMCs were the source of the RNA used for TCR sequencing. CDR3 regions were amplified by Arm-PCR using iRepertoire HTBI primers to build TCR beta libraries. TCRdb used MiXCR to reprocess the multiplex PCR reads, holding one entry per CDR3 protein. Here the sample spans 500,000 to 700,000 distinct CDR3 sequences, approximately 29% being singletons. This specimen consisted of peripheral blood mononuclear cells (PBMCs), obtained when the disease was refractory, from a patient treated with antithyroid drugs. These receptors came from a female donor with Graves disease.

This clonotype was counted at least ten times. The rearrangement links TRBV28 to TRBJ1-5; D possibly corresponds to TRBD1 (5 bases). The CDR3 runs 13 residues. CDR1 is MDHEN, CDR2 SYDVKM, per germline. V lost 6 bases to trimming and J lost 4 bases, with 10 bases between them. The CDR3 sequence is CASRKRGNQPQHF. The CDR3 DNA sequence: TGTGCCAGCAGGAAACGGGGGAATCAGCCCCAGCATTTT.

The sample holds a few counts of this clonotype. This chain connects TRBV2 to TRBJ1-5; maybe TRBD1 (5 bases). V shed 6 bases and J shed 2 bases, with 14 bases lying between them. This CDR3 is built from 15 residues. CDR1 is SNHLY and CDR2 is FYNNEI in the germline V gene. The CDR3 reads CASRIREVGNQPQHF. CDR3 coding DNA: TGTGCCAGCAGGATCAGGGAGGTAGGCAATCAGCCCCAGCATTTT.

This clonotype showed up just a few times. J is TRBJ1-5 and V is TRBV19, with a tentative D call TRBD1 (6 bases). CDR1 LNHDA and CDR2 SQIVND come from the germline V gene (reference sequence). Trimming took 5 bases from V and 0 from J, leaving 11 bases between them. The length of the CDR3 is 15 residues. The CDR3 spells CASSVQGNSNQPQHF. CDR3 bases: TGTGCCAGTAGTGTCCAGGGGAATAGCAATCAGCCCCAGCATTTT.

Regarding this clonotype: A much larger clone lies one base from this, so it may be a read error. The CDR3 sequence: CASSLWNRVMVTEAFF. In DNA, the CDR3 is TGTGCCAGCAGTTTATGGAACAGGGTAATGGTCACTGAAGCTTTCTTT. The chain combines TRBV28 with TRBJ1-1, with D possibly being TRBD1 (6 bases). This CDR3 has 16 residues. CDR1 is MDHEN, CDR2 SYDVKM, per germline. With 0 bases removed from V and 4 bases from J, the gap between germline ends came to 15 bases.

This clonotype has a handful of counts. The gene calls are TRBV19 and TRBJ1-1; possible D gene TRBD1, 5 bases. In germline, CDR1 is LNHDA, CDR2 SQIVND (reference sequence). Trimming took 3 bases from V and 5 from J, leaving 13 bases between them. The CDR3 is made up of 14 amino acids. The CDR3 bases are TGTGCCAGTAGTATTCTCAGGGAAAGAACTGAAGCTTTCTTT. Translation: CASSILRERTEAFF.

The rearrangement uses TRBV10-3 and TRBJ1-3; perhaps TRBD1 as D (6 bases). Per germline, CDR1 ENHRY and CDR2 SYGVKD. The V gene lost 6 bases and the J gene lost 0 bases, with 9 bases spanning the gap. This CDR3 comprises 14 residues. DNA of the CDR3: TGTGCCATCAGGGGACAAGGCTCTGGAAACACCATATATTTT. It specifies CAIRGQGSGNTIYF.

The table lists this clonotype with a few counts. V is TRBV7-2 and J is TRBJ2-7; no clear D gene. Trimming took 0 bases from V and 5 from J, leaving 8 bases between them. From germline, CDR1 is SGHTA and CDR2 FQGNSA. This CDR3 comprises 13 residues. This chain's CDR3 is CASSLAFSHEQYF. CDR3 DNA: TGTGCCAGCAGCTTAGCGTTTTCCCACGAGCAGTACTTC.

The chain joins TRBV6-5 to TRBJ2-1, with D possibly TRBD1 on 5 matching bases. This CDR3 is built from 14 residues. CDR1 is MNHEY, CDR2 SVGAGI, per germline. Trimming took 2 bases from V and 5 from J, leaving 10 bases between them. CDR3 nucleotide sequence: TGTGCCAGCAGTTACCTCGGACAACACAATGAGCAGTTCTTC. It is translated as CASSYLGQHNEQFF.

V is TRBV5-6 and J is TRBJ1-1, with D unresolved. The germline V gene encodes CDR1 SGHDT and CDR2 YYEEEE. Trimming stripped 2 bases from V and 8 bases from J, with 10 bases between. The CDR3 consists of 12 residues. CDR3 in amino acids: CASSFQTEEAFF. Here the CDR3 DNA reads TGTGCCAGCAGCTTTCAAACAGAAGAAGCTTTCTTT. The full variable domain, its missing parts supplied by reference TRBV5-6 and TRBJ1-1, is DAGVTQSPTHLIKTRGQQVTLRCSPKSGHDTVSWYQQALGQGPQFIFQYYEEEERQRGNFPDRFSGHQFPNYSSELNVNALLLGDSALYLCASSFQTEEAFFGQGTRLTVV.

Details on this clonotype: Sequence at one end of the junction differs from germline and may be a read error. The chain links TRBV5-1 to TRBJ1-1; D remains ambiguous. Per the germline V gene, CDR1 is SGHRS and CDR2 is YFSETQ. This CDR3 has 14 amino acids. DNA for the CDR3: TGCGCCAGCGGCTTGGACGGCTCGAGCACTGAAGCTTTCTTT. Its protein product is CASGLDGSSTEAFF.

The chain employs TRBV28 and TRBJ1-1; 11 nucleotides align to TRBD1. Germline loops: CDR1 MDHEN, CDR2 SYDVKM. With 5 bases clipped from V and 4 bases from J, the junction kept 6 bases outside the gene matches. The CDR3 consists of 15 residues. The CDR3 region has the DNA TGTGCCAGCAGTCCGGCGGGACAGGGGGTCACTGAAGCTTTCTTT. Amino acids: CASSPAGQGVTEAFF.

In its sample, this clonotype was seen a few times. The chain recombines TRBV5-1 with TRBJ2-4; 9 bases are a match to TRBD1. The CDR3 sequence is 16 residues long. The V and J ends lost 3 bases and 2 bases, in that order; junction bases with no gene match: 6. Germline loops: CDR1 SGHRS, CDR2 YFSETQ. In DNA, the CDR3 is TGCGCCAGCAGCTCAACAGGGGGCGGAACCAAAAACATTCAGTACTTC. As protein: CASSSTGGGTKNIQYF.

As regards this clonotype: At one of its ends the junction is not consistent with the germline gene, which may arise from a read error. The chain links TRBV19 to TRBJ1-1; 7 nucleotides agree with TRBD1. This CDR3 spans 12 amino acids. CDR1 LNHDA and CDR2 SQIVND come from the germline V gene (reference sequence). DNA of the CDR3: TGTGCCAGTAGCCAGGGGGGCACTGAAGCTTCCTTT. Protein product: CASSQGGTEASF.

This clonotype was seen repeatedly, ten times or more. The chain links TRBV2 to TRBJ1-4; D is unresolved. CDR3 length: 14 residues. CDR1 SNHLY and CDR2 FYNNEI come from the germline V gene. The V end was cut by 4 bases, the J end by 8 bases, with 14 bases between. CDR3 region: CASSGRLGGEKLFF. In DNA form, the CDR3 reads TGTGCCAGCAGTGGGCGTTTAGGTGGGGAAAAACTGTTTTTT.

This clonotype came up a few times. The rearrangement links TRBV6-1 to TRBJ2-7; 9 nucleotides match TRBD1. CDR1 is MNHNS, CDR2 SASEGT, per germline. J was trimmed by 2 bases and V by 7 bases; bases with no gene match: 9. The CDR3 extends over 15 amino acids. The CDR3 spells CASIDRQGVPYEQYF. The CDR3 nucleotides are TGTGCCAGCATCGATAGACAGGGGGTCCCCTACGAGCAGTACTTC.

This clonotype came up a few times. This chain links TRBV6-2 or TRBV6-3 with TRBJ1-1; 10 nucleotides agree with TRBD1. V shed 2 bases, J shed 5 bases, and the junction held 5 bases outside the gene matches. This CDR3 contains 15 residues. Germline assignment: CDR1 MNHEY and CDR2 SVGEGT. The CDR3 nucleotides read TGTGCCAGCAGTTACAGGACAGGGGGGAGGACTGAAGCTTTCTTT. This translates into CASSYRTGGRTEAFF.

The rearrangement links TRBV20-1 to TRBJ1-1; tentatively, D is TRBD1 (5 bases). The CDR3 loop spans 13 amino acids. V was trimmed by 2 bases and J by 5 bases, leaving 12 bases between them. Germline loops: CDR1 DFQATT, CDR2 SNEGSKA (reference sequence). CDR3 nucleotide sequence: TGCAGTGCTAGAAAGGTCGGGGGGACTGAAGCTTTCTTT. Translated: CSARKVGGTEAFF.

CDR3 bases: TGTGCCTGGAGTGTAAGTCCCTTCGATCAGCCCCAGCATTTT. Its translation is CAWSVSPFDQPQHF. The chain employs TRBV30 and TRBJ1-5; D is undetermined. Germline loops: CDR1 GTSNPN, CDR2 SVGIG (reference sequence). The CDR3 has 14 residues. Trimming pared 0 bases from V and 5 bases from J, leaving 11 bases between.

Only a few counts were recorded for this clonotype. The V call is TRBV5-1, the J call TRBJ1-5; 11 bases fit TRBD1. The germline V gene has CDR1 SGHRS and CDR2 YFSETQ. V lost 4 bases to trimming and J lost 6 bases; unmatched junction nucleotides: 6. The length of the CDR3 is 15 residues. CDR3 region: CASSQGQGAGQPQHF. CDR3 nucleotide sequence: TGCGCCAGCAGCCAAGGACAGGGGGCCGGTCAGCCCCAGCATTTT.

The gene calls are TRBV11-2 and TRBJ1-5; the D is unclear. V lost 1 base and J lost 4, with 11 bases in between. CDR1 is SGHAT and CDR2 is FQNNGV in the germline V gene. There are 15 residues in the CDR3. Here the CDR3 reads CASSLGSSENQPQHF. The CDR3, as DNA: TGTGCCAGCAGCTTAGGCAGCTCGGAGAATCAGCCCCAGCATTTT.

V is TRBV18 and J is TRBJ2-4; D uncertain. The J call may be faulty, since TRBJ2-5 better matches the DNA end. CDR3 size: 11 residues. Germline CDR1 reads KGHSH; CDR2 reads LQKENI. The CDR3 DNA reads TGTGCCAGCTCCCCTCAACAGACCCAGTACTTC. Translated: CASSPQQTQYF.

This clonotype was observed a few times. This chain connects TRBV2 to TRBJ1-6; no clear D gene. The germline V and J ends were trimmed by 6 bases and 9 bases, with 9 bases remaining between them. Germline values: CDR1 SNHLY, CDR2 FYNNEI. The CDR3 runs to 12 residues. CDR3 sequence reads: CASRASGSPLHF. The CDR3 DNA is TGTGCCAGCAGGGCTTCGGGTTCACCCCTCCACTTT.

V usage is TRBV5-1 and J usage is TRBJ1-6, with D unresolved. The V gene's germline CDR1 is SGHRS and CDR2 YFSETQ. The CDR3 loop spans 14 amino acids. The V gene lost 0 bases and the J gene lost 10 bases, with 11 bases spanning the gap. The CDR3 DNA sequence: TGCGCCAGCAGCTTGGAGGTTCGGTCGTCACCCCTCCACTTT. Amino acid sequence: CASSLEVRSSPLHF.

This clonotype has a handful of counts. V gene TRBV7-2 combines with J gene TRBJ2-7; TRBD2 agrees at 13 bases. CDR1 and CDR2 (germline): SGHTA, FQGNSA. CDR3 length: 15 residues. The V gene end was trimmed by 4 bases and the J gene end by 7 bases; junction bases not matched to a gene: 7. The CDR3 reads CASSSGLAGVGEQYF. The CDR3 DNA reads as TGTGCCAGCAGCTCCGGACTAGCGGGAGTCGGTGAGCAGTACTTC.

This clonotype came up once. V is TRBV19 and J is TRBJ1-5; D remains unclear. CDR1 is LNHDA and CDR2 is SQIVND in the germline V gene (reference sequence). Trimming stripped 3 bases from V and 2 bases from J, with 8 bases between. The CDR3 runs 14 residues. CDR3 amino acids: CASSIGWGNQPQHF. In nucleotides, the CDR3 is TGTGCCAGTAGTATCGGTTGGGGCAATCAGCCCCAGCATTTT.

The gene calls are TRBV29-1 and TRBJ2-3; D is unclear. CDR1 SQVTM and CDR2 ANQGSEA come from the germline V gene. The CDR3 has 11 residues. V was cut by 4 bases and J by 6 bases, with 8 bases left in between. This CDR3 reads CSVAGPDTQYF. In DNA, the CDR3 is TGCAGCGTTGCTGGTCCGGATACGCAGTATTTT.

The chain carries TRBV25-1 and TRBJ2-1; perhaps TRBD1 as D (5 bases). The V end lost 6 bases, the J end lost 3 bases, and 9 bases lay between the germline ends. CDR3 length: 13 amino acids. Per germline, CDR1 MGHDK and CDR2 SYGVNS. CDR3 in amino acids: CASRDTLYNEQFF. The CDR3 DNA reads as TGTGCCAGCAGGGACACGCTCTACAATGAGCAGTTCTTC. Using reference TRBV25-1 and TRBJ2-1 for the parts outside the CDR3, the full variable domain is EADIYQTPRYLVIGTGKKITLECSQTMGHDKMYWYQQDPGMELHLIHYSYGVNSTEKGDLSSESTVSRIRTEHFPLTLESARPSHTSQYLCASRDTLYNEQFFGPGTRLTVL.

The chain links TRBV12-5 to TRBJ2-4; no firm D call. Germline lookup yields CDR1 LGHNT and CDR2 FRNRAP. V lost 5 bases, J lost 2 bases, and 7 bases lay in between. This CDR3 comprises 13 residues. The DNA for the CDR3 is TGTGCTAGTGGTACGGGCCCCAAAAACATTCAGTACTTC. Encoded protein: CASGTGPKNIQYF. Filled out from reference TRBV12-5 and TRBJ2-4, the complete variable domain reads DARVTQTPRHKVTEMGQEVTMRCQPILGHNTVFWYRQTMMQGLELLAYFRNRAPLDDSGMPKDRFSAEMPDATLATLKIQPSEPRDSAVYFCASGTGPKNIQYFGAGTRLSVL.